The clone carrying this T cell receptor beta chain was counted between two and nine times. CDR1 and CDR2 (germline): SGHTA, FQGNSA. The J segment lost 5 bases and the V segment lost 3 bases, leaving 5 bases of the junction unmatched. CDR3 length equals 14 residues. This entry is derived from a study of early T cells in non-severe SARS-CoV-2 infection. MiXCR was run by TCRdb on the 5' RACE reads, yielding one entry per CDR3 protein. The sample lists around 60,000 distinct CDR3 sequences, about 11% occurring once. The clonotype was recovered from an adult who was a healthcare worker with PCR-confirmed SARS-CoV-2 infection or an uninfected control (not recorded which). Sample: whole blood, taken at baseline. This chain uses TRBV7-2 with TRBJ2-7; TRBD1 matches 9 bases. CDR3 in DNA: TGTGCCAGCAGCTTTGGACAGGGGAGCGACGAGCAGTACTTC. It encodes CASSFGQGSDEQYF.